This TCR beta chain was recovered during a study of a mutant IDH1 vaccine in newly diagnosed glioma. Across the study: Patients under treatment included 62.5% males and roughly 40% females and had a mean age of about 37 years. Previous treatment comprised radiotherapy, temozolomide, or both, mostly both.

With regard to this clone: The antigen is not known.

Per the germline V gene, CDR1 is KGHSH and CDR2 is LQKENI. Trimming took 2 bases from V and 0 from J, leaving 10 bases between them. The CDR3 loop spans 16 amino acids. Overall study results and limits: Overall, roughly 95% of patients had vaccine-induced immune responses.

Time point described: baseline, week 1 (first vaccination visit). As for treatment: pre-vaccination baseline after standard-of-care therapy. TCRdb's copy holds only in-frame clones and misses some; the assay was immunoSEQ multiplex PCR. The sample includes 60,000 to 75,000 clones, 79% of them seen just once. Sequenced here: PBMCs, sampled from a glioma patient treated with radiotherapy, temozolomide or both. This TCR derives from a man in his fifties or sixties with glioma. The chain is built from TRBV18 and TRBJ2-2, with D uncertain. The CDR3 region is CASSPSRPSNTGELFF. In DNA, the CDR3 is TGTGCCAGCTCACCAAGCAGGCCTTCGAACACCGGGGAGCTGTTTTTT.